This note documents a single T cell receptor beta chain sequence. Authors' processing steps: Estimation of nucleated cell counts was performed using reference gene primer amplification. Some clones are missing from TCRdb's copy, which holds only in-frame ones; the method was immunoSEQ multiplex PCR. From that table come the V and J calls and clone size; the DNA was used to work out D and trimming. The top ten hold roughly an eighth of the sample, which has more than 150,000 clones, more than 75% seen once. It was during active infection that Seattle patients were enrolled and then longitudinally followed. These data are taken from a study of blood T cell repertoires in COVID-19. For the study at large: There were acute and convalescent COVID-19 samples, and they came from the United States, Italy and Spain. PBMCs, B-cell-depleted T cells, or T cells were the source of the cDNA or gDNA that made up the material.

CDR3 length equals 19 residues. Germline-derived CDR1 and CDR2 are MNHEY and SVGEGT. V was pared by 6 bases and J by 4 bases, with 28 bases between. The source material was peripheral blood. The chain uses TRBV6-2 or TRBV6-3 and TRBJ1-5, with D possibly being TRBD1 (6 bases). The clonotype originates from a woman in her 70s with COVID-19, enrolled during active disease. For the CDR3, the DNA is TGTGCCAGCAGCAACGGGGCCTACGGGAACGTGAGGGGGAATCAGCCCCAGCATTTT. Protein: CASSNGAYGNVRGNQPQHF.